Below, 25 T cell receptor beta chains from the same sample are listed, as sequenced in a study of T cells in Graves' hyperthyroidism and ophthalmopathy (dated by TCRdb to the late 2010s). Library construction relied on multiplex PCR. Sequenced on an Illumina HiSeq 2000. Amplification of TCR beta CDR3 regions was carried out from RNA transcripts. For the first round of RT-PCR on the TCR CDR3, the HTBI primer set was used together with the Qiagen OneStep RT-PCR kit. TCRdb cleaned the public reads at Q25 with fastp, built clones with MiXCR and kept in-frame beta chains. Rows with a matching CDR3 protein are joined into one entry that keeps the most common DNA and genes. The sample table lists 270,000 or so distinct CDR3 sequences, 13% to 15% of them with a count of one. Together, the top ten hold under 35% of the sample. Material: blood. All receptors come from a woman between 45 and 60 years old with Graves' hyperthyroidism that later progressed to Graves' ophthalmopathy.

This clonotype has a count of ten or more. The chain carries TRBV9 and TRBJ1-1, with TRBD1 identical over 8 bases. The CDR3 is 16 amino acids. Germline lookup yields CDR1 SGDLS and CDR2 YYNGEE. After removal of 3 bases from V and 3 bases from J, the junction contained 10 bases not matched to a gene. The CDR3 sequence: CASSARQGRGDTEAFF. CDR3 DNA sequence: TGTGCCAGCAGCGCAAGACAGGGGAGGGGGGACACTGAAGCTTTCTTT. The full variable domain, completed using reference TRBV9 and TRBJ1-1, is DSGVTQTPKHLITATGQRVTLRCSPRSGDLSVYWYQQSLDQGLQFLIQYYNGEERAKGNILERFSAQQFPDLHSELNLSSLELGDSALYFCASSARQGRGDTEAFFGQGTRLTVV.

This clonotype turned up a few times. A much larger clone is a single base away; this may be a read error. This chain joins TRBV12-3 or TRBV12-4 and TRBJ1-2; D not certain. Trimming removed 3 bases at V and 4 bases at J, with 9 bases between. The CDR3 contains 13 residues. Here the CDR3 DNA reads TGTGCCAGCAGTTTTGTGACGAGCTATGGCTACACCTTC. As protein: CASSFVTSYGYTF.

This clonotype was detected a few times. The chain has TRBV9 and TRBJ2-7; TRBD2 matches at 9 bases. From germline, CDR1 is SGDLS and CDR2 YYNGEE. CDR3 size: 14 residues. V shed 2 bases, J shed 4 bases, and the junction held 4 bases outside the gene matches. CDR3 sequence reads: CASSVSGREYEQYF. As DNA, the CDR3 is TGTGCCAGCAGCGTTAGCGGGAGAGAGTACGAGCAGTACTTC. Full variable domain (rest looked up from reference TRBV9 and TRBJ2-7): DSGVTQTPKHLITATGQRVTLRCSPRSGDLSVYWYQQSLDQGLQFLIQYYNGEERAKGNILERFSAQQFPDLHSELNLSSLELGDSALYFCASSVSGREYEQYFGPGTRLTVT.

CDR3 bases: TGTGCCAGCAGTGCCAGGGACGGCTCAAATTCACCCCTCCACTTT. Amino acid sequence: CASSARDGSNSPLHF. The chain employs TRBV12-3 or TRBV12-4 and TRBJ1-6, with a possible D match to TRBD1 (5 bases). Trimming stripped 5 bases from V and 7 bases from J, with 15 bases between. The CDR3 totals 15 residues.

The chain carries TRBV19 and TRBJ1-1; D may be TRBD1 (5 bases). CDR1 is LNHDA, CDR2 SQIVND, per germline (reference sequence). This CDR3 is built from 15 residues. V was shortened by 7 bases and J by 1 base, with 16 bases between the two germline ends. The CDR3 region is CASTWGRASNTEAFF. The CDR3 coding sequence is TGTGCCAGTACTTGGGGCAGGGCCTCGAACACTGAAGCTTTCTTT.

This clonotype was found many times. The J gene is TRBJ2-1, the V gene TRBV6-1, with D maybe TRBD2 (6 bases). V gave up 5 bases and J gave up 3 bases, with 14 bases separating them. CDR3 length: 15 residues. The germline CDR1 and CDR2 sequences are MNHNS and SASEGT. CDR3 nucleotides: TGTGCCAGCAGTCGGGAGACGCCCGGCTACAATGAGCAGTTCTTC. It translates to CASSRETPGYNEQFF.

There are many counts of this clonotype. The rearrangement uses TRBV10-1 and TRBJ2-1; D could derive from TRBD1 or TRBD2 (6 bases each). Germline V gives CDR1 WNHNN, CDR2 SYGVQD (reference sequence). The CDR3 totals 14 residues. The germline V and J ends were trimmed by 4 bases and 4 bases, with 11 bases remaining between them. CDR3: CASSGQGTYNEQFF. The CDR3 nucleotides read TGCGCCAGCAGTGGTCAGGGGACTTACAATGAGCAGTTCTTC.

The genes are TRBV20-1 and TRBJ2-1; possibly TRBD1 for D (6 bases). The CDR3 loop spans 15 amino acids. V dropped 0 bases and J dropped 6 bases, with 15 bases sitting between them. The germline V gene encodes CDR1 DFQATT and CDR2 SNEGSKA (reference sequence). CDR3 sequence (DNA): TGCAGTGCTAGAGATGCTTTGGACAGAACCAATGAGCAGTTCTTC. Its protein is CSARDALDRTNEQFF.

This clonotype was counted a few times. This clone may be a read error of a much larger clone one base away. V and J are TRBV2 and TRBJ1-2, with a weak D call TRBD1 (5 bases). Germline V gene lookup returns CDR1 SNHLY and CDR2 FYNNEI. V was pared by 7 bases and J by 8 bases, with 14 bases between. CDR3 length equals 12 residues. The CDR3 nucleotides are TGTGCCAGCAATGGGACCCGACAAGGCTACACCTTC. Residues: CASNGTRQGYTF. The variable domain in full, with the rest retrieved from reference TRBV2 and TRBJ1-2, is EPEVTQTPSHQVTQMGQEVILRCVPISNHLYFYWYRQILGQKVEFLVSFYNNEISEKSEIFDDQFSVERPDGSNFTLKIRSTKLEDSAMYFCASNGTRQGYTFGSGTRLTVV.

This clonotype has only one observation. Germline and junction disagree at one end, which may indicate a read error. The rearrangement uses TRBV5-1 and TRBJ1-4; 9 positions match TRBD1. Per the germline V gene, CDR1 is SGHRS and CDR2 is YFSETQ. The CDR3 extends over 16 amino acids. CDR3 amino acids: CASSLEGQGTNEKLFF. The CDR3 DNA sequence: TGTGCCAGCAGCTTAGAGGGACAGGGTACTAATGAAAAACTGTTTTTT. The complete variable domain, with remaining parts taken from reference TRBV5-1 and TRBJ1-4, reads KAGVTQTPRYLIKTRGQQVTLSCSPISGHRSVSWYQQTPGQGLQFLFEYFSETQRNKGNFPGRFSGRQFSNSRSEMNVSTLELGDSALYLCASSLEGQGTNEKLFFGSGTQLSVL.

This clonotype was observed at least ten times. This chain links TRBV4-1 with TRBJ1-2, with D tentatively TRBD1 (5 bases). There are 14 residues in the CDR3. CDR1 is MGHRA, CDR2 YSYEKL, per germline. The V end was cut by 1 base, the J end by 7 bases, with 13 bases between. The CDR3 is CASSQVPGRSGYTF. CDR3 bases: TGCGCCAGCAGCCAAGTCCCAGGGAGGAGTGGCTACACCTTC.

By its share, this clonotype is medium-sized (0.01 to 0.1%). The V call is TRBV7-9, the J call TRBJ2-7; 7 bases are shared with TRBD2. In germline, CDR1 is SEHNR, CDR2 FQNEAQ (reference sequence). J was trimmed by 5 bases and V by 4 bases; bases with no gene match: 8. The CDR3 loop spans 14 amino acids. CDR3 sequence reads: CASSSAGGFHEQYF. Written as DNA, the CDR3 is TGTGCCAGCAGCTCGGCCGGGGGGTTCCACGAGCAGTACTTC.

The J gene is TRBJ2-6, the V gene TRBV28; D gene ambiguous. Germline V lookup: CDR1 MDHEN, CDR2 SYDVKM. V lost 8 bases to trimming and J lost 0 bases, with 11 bases between them. The CDR3 is made up of 15 amino acids. CDR3 nucleotide sequence: TGTGCCAGCTGCACAGCCCGCTCTGGGGCCAACGTCCTGACTTTC. The encoded protein is CASCTARSGANVLTF.

This clonotype was counted many times. This chain uses TRBV6-1 with TRBJ1-1; D remains ambiguous. Germline lookup yields CDR1 MNHNS and CDR2 SASEGT. The germline V and J ends were trimmed by 3 bases and 7 bases, with 12 bases remaining between them. The CDR3 is 13 amino acids. The CDR3 DNA reads as TGTGCCAGCAGTGAGATAGGGCCGTTTGAAGCTTTCTTT. Protein sequence: CASSEIGPFEAFF.

This clonotype has a count of ten or more. This rearrangement joins TRBV7-2 to TRBJ1-5, with D perhaps matching TRBD1 (6 bases). Germline CDR1 is SGHTA and CDR2 is FQGNSA. V was shortened by 1 base and J by 7 bases, with 14 bases between the two germline ends. The CDR3 loop spans 15 amino acids. The CDR3 loop is CASSLGWGRGQPQHF. In DNA, the CDR3 is TGTGCCAGCAGCTTAGGATGGGGGCGCGGGCAGCCCCAGCATTTT.

This clonotype has more than one count but fewer than ten. The V and J genes are TRBV2 and TRBJ2-5; 8 bases are a match to TRBD2. Looked up from germline, CDR1 is SNHLY and CDR2 is FYNNEI. After removal of 6 bases from V and 4 bases from J, the junction contained 4 bases not matched to a gene. The CDR3 totals 13 residues. CDR3 nucleotide sequence: TGTGCCAGCAGGCGGACTAGCCGAGAGACCCAGTACTTC. Encoded protein: CASRRTSRETQYF.

This clonotype was picked up many times. This sequence joins TRBV12-3 or TRBV12-4 and TRBJ2-3; 8 bases are a match to TRBD1. The V gene end was trimmed by 7 bases and the J gene end by 3 bases; junction bases not matched to a gene: 12. There are 16 residues in the CDR3. CDR3 loop: CASTIHSGTGTDTQYF. The CDR3 DNA reads as TGTGCCAGCACCATCCACTCGGGGACAGGAACAGATACGCAGTATTTT.

This clonotype was seen at least ten times. The rearrangement links TRBV5-1 to TRBJ2-2, with D uncertain. Germline CDR1 is SGHRS and CDR2 is YFSETQ. Trimming removed 0 bases at V and 6 bases at J, with 6 bases between. The CDR3 has 13 amino acids. This CDR3 is CASSLEGSGELFF. The CDR3, as DNA: TGCGCCAGCAGCTTGGAGGGTTCCGGGGAGCTGTTTTTT.

This clonotype was seen at least ten times. The chain links TRBV18 to TRBJ2-1; 10 bases are a match to TRBD2. V lost 2 bases, J lost 4 bases, and 5 bases stayed unmatched. This CDR3 spans 16 amino acids. CDR1 and CDR2 from the germline V gene are KGHSH and LQKENI. In nucleotides, the CDR3 is TGTGCCAGCTCACCAAATCCAGCGGGAGGGTACAATGAGCAGTTCTTC. Its translation: CASSPNPAGGYNEQFF.

This clonotype was recorded many times. This chain uses TRBV3-1 with TRBJ1-5; TRBD1 is a possible D gene (5 bases). The V end was cut by 4 bases, the J end by 1 base, with 8 bases between. CDR1 and CDR2 from the germline V gene are LGHDT and YNNKEL (reference sequence). CDR3 size: 14 residues. Here the CDR3 DNA reads TGTGCCAGCAGCCGGGGGGTGAGCAATCAGCCCCAGCATTTT. It encodes CASSRGVSNQPQHF.

This clonotype was seen ten or more times. The chain uses TRBV2 and TRBJ1-1; D unclear. V was cut by 1 base and J by 11 bases, with 14 bases left in between. Germline CDR1 and CDR2: SNHLY and FYNNEI. The length of the CDR3 is 13 residues. CDR3 loop: CASSEEVWDRAFF. The CDR3 DNA sequence: TGTGCCAGCAGTGAAGAAGTCTGGGATCGGGCTTTCTTT.

The sample holds a few counts of this clonotype. The rearrangement uses TRBV5-5 and TRBJ1-6; unclear D gene. The CDR3 has 12 residues. Looked up from germline, CDR1 is SGHKS and CDR2 is YYEKEE (reference sequence). Deletions cut 6 bases from V and 8 bases from J, with 9 bases between. The CDR3 DNA is TGTGCCAGCAAAGGGTCCGATTCACCCCTCCACTTT. Translated, it gives CASKGSDSPLHF.

This clonotype was seen at least ten times. V and J are TRBV28 and TRBJ2-7; weak D call: TRBD2 (5 bases). CDR3 length: 14 residues. Germline V gives CDR1 MDHEN, CDR2 SYDVKM. V dropped 3 bases and J dropped 4 bases, with 13 bases sitting between them. The CDR3 protein is CASSFGGSKYEQYF. In nucleotides, the CDR3 is TGTGCCAGCAGTTTTGGTGGGAGCAAGTACGAGCAGTACTTC.

This chain links TRBV9 with TRBJ1-2, with 8 bases lining up with TRBD1. This CDR3 is built from 15 residues. Per the germline V gene, CDR1 is SGDLS and CDR2 is YYNGEE. V was pared by 4 bases and J by 8 bases, with 13 bases of the junction left unmatched. CDR3: CASSPGQGQWEGYTF. In DNA form, the CDR3 reads TGTGCCAGCAGCCCCGGACAGGGCCAGTGGGAGGGCTACACCTTC. Full variable domain (outside the CDR3, taken from reference TRBV9 and TRBJ1-2): DSGVTQTPKHLITATGQRVTLRCSPRSGDLSVYWYQQSLDQGLQFLIQYYNGEERAKGNILERFSAQQFPDLHSELNLSSLELGDSALYFCASSPGQGQWEGYTFGSGTRLTVV.

V and J are TRBV6-1 and TRBJ1-2; D gene ambiguous. V was shortened by 0 bases and J by 8 bases, with 10 bases between the two germline ends. The CDR3 is 13 amino acids. From germline, CDR1 is MNHNS and CDR2 SASEGT. The CDR3 nucleotides are TGTGCCAGCAGTGAAGCTGGAGGGCAAGGCTACACCTTC. Protein product: CASSEAGGQGYTF.